One T cell receptor beta chain is described in this entry. Its target is unknown. This CDR3 region has 13 residues. CDR1 is MNHNS, CDR2 SASEGT, per germline. V gave up 6 bases and J gave up 3 bases; unmatched junction bases: 2. CD4+CD127+ cells were sorted as the conventional CD4 T cells. The sample originates from a study of B cell selection in AIRE deficiency. Study-level findings and limits: Approximately 29% of healthy-shared Treg TCRbeta sequences appeared in patient Tconv cells. Healthy donors alone shared about 32% of 4,000 or so Treg sequences; patients alone roughly 10%.

Authors' methods: Patients' conventional T cells yielded around 110,000 distinct TCRbeta sequences; donors' around 130,000. Profiled with immunoSEQ multiplex PCR; TCRdb holds only in-frame clones, not every one. V, J and clone size reflect that table, while D and trimming were determined from the DNA. This table has around 20,000 clones, more than 95% appearing once. V is TRBV6-1 and J is TRBJ2-5; the match to TRBD2 covers 9 bases. This receptor was identified in a human donor with AIRE deficiency. Sequenced input: conventional CD4+ T cells sorted from PBMCs. CDR3 in amino acids: CASSSSGEETQYF. The CDR3 coding sequence is TGTGCCAGCAGCTCTAGCGGGGAAGAGACCCAGTACTTC.